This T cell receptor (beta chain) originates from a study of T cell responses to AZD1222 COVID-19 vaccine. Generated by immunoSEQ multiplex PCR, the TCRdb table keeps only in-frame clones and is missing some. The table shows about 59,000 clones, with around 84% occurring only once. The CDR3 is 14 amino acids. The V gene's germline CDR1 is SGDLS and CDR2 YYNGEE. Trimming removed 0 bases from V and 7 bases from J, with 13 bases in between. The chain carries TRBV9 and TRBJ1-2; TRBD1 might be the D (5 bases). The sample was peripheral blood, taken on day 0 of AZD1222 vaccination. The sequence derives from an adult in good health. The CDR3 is CASSVDRGKGGYTF. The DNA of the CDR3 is TGTGCCAGCAGCGTAGATCGGGGCAAGGGTGGCTACACCTTC.